This TCR beta chain comes out of a study of technical replicates of blood from a handful of donors. The V and J ends lost 0 bases and 1 base respectively, with 3 bases between them. The CDR3 length is 13 residues. Germline-derived CDR1 and CDR2 are MNHNY and SVGAGI (reference sequence). Sequencing was performed with immunoSEQ multiplex PCR; in TCRdb, only in-frame clones are kept and a portion is missing. The sample gives fewer than 70,000 clones, 90% to 95% of which show up once; around 0.2% is in the top ten. The rearrangement joins TRBV6-6 to TRBJ1-1; D is unclear. The TCR sequence derives from a human donor in good health. Sequencing used T cells isolated from PBMCs. The DNA for the CDR3 is TGTGCCAGCAGTTACTCCCAGAACACTGAAGCTTTCTTT. Protein sequence: CASSYSQNTEAFF.